The clone carrying this T cell receptor beta chain was seen at least ten times. Its matching antigen is unknown. The sample belongs to a study of tumor and adjacent non-tumor tissue in lung cancer. Study-level background: Aged roughly 31 to 80 years, patients included 9 to 11 men and 5 women with stage I to III disease. Points from the study as a whole: Top 100 clones took a larger repertoire share in normal lung.

Three rounds of nested PCR, following a modified ARM-PCR protocol, produced the TCRbeta library. Each CDR3 protein is one row after TCRdb ran MiXCR on the multiplex PCR reads. The data contain over 110,000 distinct CDR3 sequences, around two thirds of them seen just once; the ten biggest clones take up roughly 18%. Germline values: CDR1 MNHNS, CDR2 SASEGT. CDR3 length: 11 amino acids. V was clipped by 8 bases and J by 4 bases, with 5 bases between them. RNA was extracted from bulk tissue without any cell sorting. The sequence was collected from a man aged 55 to 70 with small cell lung cancer. The material sequenced was lung tumor tissue. The chain has TRBV6-1 and TRBJ2-2; D remains ambiguous. The CDR3 DNA follows: TGTGCCAGCTACAGCACCGGGGAGCTGTTTTTT. Translating gives CASYSTGELFF.